Listed below are T cell receptor beta chains from one sample, sequenced in a study of CD8 T cells in ankylosing spondylitis. MiXCR, run by TCRdb on the 5' RACE reads, gives a single entry per CDR3 protein. The sample yields about 240,000 distinct CDR3 sequences, 8% to 9.5% seen once. Material for sequencing was blood, either unsorted or a sorted T cell fraction (not recorded which). These TCRs come from a male donor with ankylosing spondylitis or in good health (not recorded which). The CDR3 runs from the conserved cysteine through the conserved F or W. Fields, in order: D gene, clone size, J gene, V gene, CDR3 protein, CDR3 DNA. The D gene is left open where the match is weak. Only part of the rows carry a size: once, few, many, or a class if the clone is expanded.

D gene: .; clone size: few; J gene: TRBJ2-1; V gene: TRBV7-8; CDR3 protein: CASSSLGVGGQFF; CDR3 DNA: TGTGCCAGCAGCTCCCTGGGCGTCGGAGGTCAGTTCTTC
D gene: TRBD1; clone size: many; J gene: TRBJ2-3; V gene: TRBV10-3; CDR3 protein: CAISETDRGTDTQYF; CDR3 DNA: TGTGCCATCAGTGAGACGGACAGGGGAACAGATACGCAGTATTTT
D gene: .; clone size: many; J gene: TRBJ1-2; V gene: TRBV6-6; CDR3 protein: CASSLDTSAGYTF; CDR3 DNA: TGTGCCAGCAGCCTCGACACTTCTGCGGGCTACACCTTC
D gene: .; clone size: many; J gene: TRBJ2-5; V gene: TRBV21-1; CDR3 protein: CAPYDYSGETQYF; CDR3 DNA: TGTGCACCTTACGACTATAGCGGAGAGACCCAGTACTTC
D gene: TRBD1; clone size: many; J gene: TRBJ2-7; V gene: TRBV2; CDR3 protein: CASSERDRGEQYF; CDR3 DNA: TGTGCCAGCAGTGAGAGGGACAGGGGCGAGCAGTACTTC
D gene: TRBD1; clone size: few; J gene: TRBJ2-5; V gene: TRBV20-1; CDR3 protein: CSVLDRVVRETQYF; CDR3 DNA: TGCAGTGTCCTGGACAGGGTAGTGCGCGAGACCCAGTACTTC
D gene: TRBD2; clone size: many; J gene: TRBJ2-1; V gene: TRBV5-1; CDR3 protein: CASSLPSGRFNEQFF; CDR3 DNA: TGCGCCAGCAGCTTACCCAGCGGGAGGTTCAATGAGCAGTTCTTC
D gene: .; clone size: many; J gene: TRBJ2-5; V gene: TRBV6-5; CDR3 protein: CASSNLQGQYF; CDR3 DNA: TGTGCCAGCAGTAATTTACAGGGCCAGTACTTC
D gene: .; clone size: many; J gene: TRBJ2-7; V gene: TRBV6-1; CDR3 protein: CASSELVGARSYEQYF; CDR3 DNA: TGTGCCAGCAGTGAACTTGTAGGGGCCCGATCCTACGAGCAGTACTTC
D gene: .; clone size: many; J gene: TRBJ1-1; V gene: TRBV20-1; CDR3 protein: CSARDRAEREAFF; CDR3 DNA: TGCAGTGCTAGAGATAGGGCAGAGCGTGAGGCTTTCTTT
D gene: TRBD1; clone size: few; J gene: TRBJ1-6; V gene: TRBV29-1; CDR3 protein: CSVATGKNSPLHF; CDR3 DNA: TGCAGCGTTGCGACAGGGAAGAATTCACCCCTCCACTTT
D gene: TRBD1; clone size: .; J gene: TRBJ2-7; V gene: TRBV2; CDR3 protein: CASSEVGQGMQYF; CDR3 DNA: TGTGCCAGCAGTGAAGTCGGACAGGGGATGCAGTACTTC
D gene: .; clone size: many; J gene: TRBJ2-5; V gene: TRBV12-3/TRBV12-4; CDR3 protein: CASSLSGLETQYF; CDR3 DNA: TGTGCCAGCAGTTTGTCAGGTTTGGAGACCCAGTACTTC
D gene: TRBD1; clone size: .; J gene: TRBJ2-5; V gene: TRBV6-5; CDR3 protein: CASSHDRAQETQYF; CDR3 DNA: TGTGCCAGCAGTCACGACAGGGCTCAAGAGACCCAGTACTTC
D gene: TRBD2; clone size: many; J gene: TRBJ2-2; V gene: TRBV3-1; CDR3 protein: CASSRAGGSTGELFF; CDR3 DNA: TGTGCCAGCAGCCGAGCGGGGGGGAGCACCGGGGAGCTGTTTTTT
D gene: .; clone size: many; J gene: TRBJ2-7; V gene: TRBV12-3/TRBV12-4; CDR3 protein: CASSRDNSYEQYF; CDR3 DNA: TGTGCCAGCAGTCGGGACAATTCCTACGAGCAGTACTTC
D gene: .; clone size: many; J gene: TRBJ2-1; V gene: TRBV19; CDR3 protein: CASSSQQRYNEQFF; CDR3 DNA: TGTGCCAGTAGTTCCCAGCAGAGATACAATGAGCAGTTCTTC
D gene: TRBD1; clone size: few; J gene: TRBJ1-4; V gene: TRBV4-2; CDR3 protein: CASSQDQGGPSGEKLFF; CDR3 DNA: TGTGCCAGCAGCCAAGATCAGGGGGGCCCATCGGGGGAAAAACTGTTTTTT
D gene: .; clone size: many; J gene: TRBJ1-2; V gene: TRBV6-5; CDR3 protein: CASSYSDGYGYTF; CDR3 DNA: TGTGCCAGCAGTTACTCGGACGGGTATGGCTACACCTTC
D gene: .; clone size: many; J gene: TRBJ2-2; V gene: TRBV5-5; CDR3 protein: CASSWGLERSGELFF; CDR3 DNA: TGTGCCAGCAGCTGGGGGTTAGAAAGATCCGGGGAGCTGTTTTTT